The source of this TCR beta chain is a study of T cells in localized non-small cell lung cancer. Findings of the study overall: As only one tumor region underwent sequencing, heterogeneity remains possible. Tumor showed lower T cell clonality than uninvolved adjacent lung, where it was highest.

The sample holds a few counts of this clone. Its antigen is as yet unknown. Trimming removed 0 bases from V and 0 bases from J, with 2 bases in between. Germline lookup yields CDR1 MGHDK and CDR2 SYGVNS. This CDR3 region has 13 residues. Clones were sequenced by immunoSEQ multiplex PCR, and TCRdb holds only the in-frame ones, with some missing. The table has approximately 3,000 clones, under 30% seen once. The specimen comprised lung tumor tissue, sampled before any cancer treatment. The receptor's source is a woman between 35 and 75 years old with stage I lung adenocarcinoma. The chain carries TRBV25-1 and TRBJ1-1, with D hard to call. CDR3 loop: CASSEYVNTEAFF. The CDR3 DNA follows: TGTGCCAGCAGTGAATATGTGAACACTGAAGCTTTCTTT.